This record looks at one T cell receptor beta chain sequence and its context. Trimming removed 0 bases from V and 0 bases from J, with 8 bases in between. Germline lookup yields CDR1 DFQATT and CDR2 SNEGSKA (reference sequence). This CDR3 is built from 15 residues. Preparation of the TCRbeta library was carried out with unique molecular identifiers. TCRdb called the PCR reads again in MiXCR, with one record for every CDR3 protein. The sample contains some 500,000 distinct CDR3 sequences, roughly 33% of which appear only once. The data belong to a study of T-cell reconstitution after alpha-beta-depleted transplantation in children.

The sequences come from PBMCs from the stem cell graft donor, collected from the stem cell graft. This clonotype was obtained from a human donor who donated a stem cell graft to a child with aplastic anemia. The V gene is TRBV20-1, the J gene TRBJ1-4; D unclear. The CDR3 nucleotides read TGCAGTGCTAGAGATCTGGGGACAACTAATGAAAAACTGTTTTTT. It specifies CSARDLGTTNEKLFF.